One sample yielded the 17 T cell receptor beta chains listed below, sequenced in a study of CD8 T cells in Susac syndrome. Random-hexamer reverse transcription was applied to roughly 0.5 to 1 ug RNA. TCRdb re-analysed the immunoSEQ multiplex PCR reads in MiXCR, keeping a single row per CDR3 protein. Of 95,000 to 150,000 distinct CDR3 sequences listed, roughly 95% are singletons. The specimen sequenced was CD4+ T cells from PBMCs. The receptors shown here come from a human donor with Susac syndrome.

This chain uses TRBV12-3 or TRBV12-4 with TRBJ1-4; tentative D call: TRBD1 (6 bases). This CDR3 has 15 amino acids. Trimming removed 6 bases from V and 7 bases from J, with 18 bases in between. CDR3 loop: CASRPGTLLSEKLFF. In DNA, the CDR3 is TGTGCCAGCAGGCCGGGGACACTTCTGTCTGAAAAACTGTTTTTT.

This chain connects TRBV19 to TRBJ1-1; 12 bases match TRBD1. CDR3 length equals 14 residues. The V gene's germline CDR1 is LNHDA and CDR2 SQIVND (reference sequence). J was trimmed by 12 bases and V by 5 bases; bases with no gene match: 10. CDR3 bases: TGTGCCAGTAGTGGTCCCGGGACAGGGGGCGAAACTTTCTTT. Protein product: CASSGPGTGGETFF.

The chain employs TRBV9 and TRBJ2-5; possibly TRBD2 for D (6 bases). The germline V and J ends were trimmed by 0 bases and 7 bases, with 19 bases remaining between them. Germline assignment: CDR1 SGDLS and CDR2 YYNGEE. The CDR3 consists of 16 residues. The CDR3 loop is CASSVGGITTMGTQYF. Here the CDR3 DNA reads TGTGCCAGCAGCGTAGGCGGGATTACGACAATGGGGACCCAGTACTTC.

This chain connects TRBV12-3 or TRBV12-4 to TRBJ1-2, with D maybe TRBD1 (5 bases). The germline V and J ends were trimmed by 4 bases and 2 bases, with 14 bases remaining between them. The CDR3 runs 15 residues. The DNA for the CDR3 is TGTGCCAGCAGTTCCCCTTGGGCAGGGAACTATGGCTACACCTTC. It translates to CASSSPWAGNYGYTF.

The CDR3 sequence: CASIPGLAGNNEQFF. For the CDR3, the DNA is TGCGCCAGTATCCCGGGACTAGCGGGAAACAATGAGCAGTTCTTC. The V call is TRBV5-1, the J call TRBJ2-1; 13 bases match TRBD2. Germline CDR1 and CDR2: SGHRS and YFSETQ. The ends lost 8 bases at V and 5 bases at J; junction bases unmatched: 7. The length of the CDR3 is 15 residues.

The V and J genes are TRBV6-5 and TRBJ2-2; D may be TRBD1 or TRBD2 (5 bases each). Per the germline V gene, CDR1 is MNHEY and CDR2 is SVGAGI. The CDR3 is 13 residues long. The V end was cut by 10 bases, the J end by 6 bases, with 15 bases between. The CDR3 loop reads CATRWGGPGELFF. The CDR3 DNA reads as TGTGCCACTAGGTGGGGCGGGCCCGGGGAGCTGTTTTTT.

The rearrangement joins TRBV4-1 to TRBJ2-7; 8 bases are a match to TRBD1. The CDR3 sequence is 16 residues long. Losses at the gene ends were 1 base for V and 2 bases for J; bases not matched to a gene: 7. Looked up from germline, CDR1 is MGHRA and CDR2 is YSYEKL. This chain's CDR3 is CASSQAIDRGAYEQYF. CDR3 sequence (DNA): TGCGCCAGCAGCCAAGCGATCGACAGGGGAGCCTACGAGCAGTACTTC.

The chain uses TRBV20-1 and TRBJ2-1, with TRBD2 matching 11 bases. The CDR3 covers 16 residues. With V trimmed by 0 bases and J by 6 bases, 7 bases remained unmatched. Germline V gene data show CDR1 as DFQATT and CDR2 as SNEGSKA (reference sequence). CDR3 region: CSARDPYLAGGNEQFF. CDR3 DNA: TGCAGTGCTAGAGATCCTTATCTAGCGGGAGGCAATGAGCAGTTCTTC.

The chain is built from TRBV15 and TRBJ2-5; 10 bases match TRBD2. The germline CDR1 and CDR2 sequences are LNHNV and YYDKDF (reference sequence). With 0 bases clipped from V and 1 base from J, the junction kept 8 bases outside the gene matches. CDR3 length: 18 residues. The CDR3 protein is CATSREASGRRRQETQYF. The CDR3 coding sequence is TGTGCCACCAGCAGAGAAGCTAGCGGGAGACGACGCCAAGAGACCCAGTACTTC.

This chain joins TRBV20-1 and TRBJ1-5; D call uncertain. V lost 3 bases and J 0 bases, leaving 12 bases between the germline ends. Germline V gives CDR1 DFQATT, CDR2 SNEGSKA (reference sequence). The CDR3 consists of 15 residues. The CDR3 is CSARKEGNSNQPQHF. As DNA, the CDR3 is TGCAGTGCTAGGAAAGAGGGTAATAGCAATCAGCCCCAGCATTTT.

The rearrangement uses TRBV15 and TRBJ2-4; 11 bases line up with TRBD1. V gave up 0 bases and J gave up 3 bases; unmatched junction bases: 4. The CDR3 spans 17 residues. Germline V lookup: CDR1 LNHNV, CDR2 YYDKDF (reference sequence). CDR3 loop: CATSREGTGGRKNIQYF. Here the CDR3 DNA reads TGTGCCACCAGCAGAGAAGGGACAGGGGGTCGCAAAAACATTCAGTACTTC.

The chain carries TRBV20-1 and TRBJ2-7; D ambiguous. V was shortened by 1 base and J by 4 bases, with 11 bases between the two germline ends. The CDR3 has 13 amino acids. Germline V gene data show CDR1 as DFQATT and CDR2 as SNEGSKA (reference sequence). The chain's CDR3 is CSARVPAQYEQYF. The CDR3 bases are TGCAGTGCTAGAGTTCCGGCGCAGTACGAGCAGTACTTC.

CDR3 region: CASSLGTSYGYTF. The CDR3 DNA follows: TGTGCCAGCAGCCTCGGGACAAGCTATGGCTACACCTTC. The chain has TRBV14 and TRBJ1-2, with a weak D call TRBD1 (6 bases). This CDR3 is built from 13 residues. Germline CDR1 is SGHDN and CDR2 is FVKESK. The V gene lost 4 bases and the J gene lost 4 bases, with 10 bases spanning the gap.

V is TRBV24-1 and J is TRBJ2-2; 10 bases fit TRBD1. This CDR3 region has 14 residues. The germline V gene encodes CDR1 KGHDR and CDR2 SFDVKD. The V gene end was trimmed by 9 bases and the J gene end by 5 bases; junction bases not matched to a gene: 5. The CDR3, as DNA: TGTGCCACCTCCAAGGGACAGGGGACCGGGGAGCTGTTTTTT. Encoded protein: CATSKGQGTGELFF.

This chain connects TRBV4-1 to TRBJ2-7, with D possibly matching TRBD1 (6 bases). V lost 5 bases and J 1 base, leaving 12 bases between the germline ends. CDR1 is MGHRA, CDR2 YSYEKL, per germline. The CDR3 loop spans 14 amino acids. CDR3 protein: CASSDDRRSYEQYF. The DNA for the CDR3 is TGCGCCAGCAGCGACGACAGGCGATCCTACGAGCAGTACTTC.

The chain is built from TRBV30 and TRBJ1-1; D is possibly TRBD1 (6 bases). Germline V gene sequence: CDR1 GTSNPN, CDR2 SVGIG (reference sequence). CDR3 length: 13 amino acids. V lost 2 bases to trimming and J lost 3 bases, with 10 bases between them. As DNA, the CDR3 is TGTGCCTGGAGTTTAGAGGGGGACACTGAAGCTTTCTTT. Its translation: CAWSLEGDTEAFF.

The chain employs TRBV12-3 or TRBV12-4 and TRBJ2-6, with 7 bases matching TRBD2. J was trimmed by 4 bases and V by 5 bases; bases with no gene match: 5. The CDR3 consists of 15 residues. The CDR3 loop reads CASSPGGSGANVLTF. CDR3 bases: TGTGCCAGCAGTCCCGGGGGGTCCGGGGCCAACGTCCTGACTTTC.